This TCR beta chain was identified in a study of T-cell reconstitution after alpha-beta-depleted transplantation in children. It was with unique molecular identifiers that the TCRbeta library was prepared. TCRdb itself ran the PCR reads through MiXCR, one entry per CDR3 protein. The sample lists 600,000 to 700,000 distinct CDR3 sequences; approximately 15% were seen once. This clonotype was counted between two and nine times. This receptor was identified in a human donor who donated a stem cell graft to a child with acute myeloid leukemia. The sample in question was PBMCs from the stem cell graft donor, obtained from the stem cell graft.

CDR3 coding DNA: TGTGCCAGCAGCTGGACAGGGGGCTACGAGCAGTACTTC. It yields the protein CASSWTGGYEQYF. The chain joins TRBV5-6 to TRBJ2-7, with 10 bases matching TRBD1. CDR3 size: 13 residues. The germline CDR1 and CDR2 sequences are SGHDT and YYEEEE. V lost 3 bases to trimming and J lost 3 bases; unmatched junction nucleotides: 0.